This passage covers 17 T cell receptor beta chains from one sample sequenced in a study of spatial heterogeneity in lung cancer. Time point given: blood at routine non-recurrence follow-up after resection. From the 5' RACE reads, TCRdb called clonotypes with MiXCR, one entry per CDR3 protein. The table has 39,000 or so distinct CDR3 sequences, approximately 10% seen once. The sequencing here drew on PBMCs, taken at follow-up. These receptors all stem from a female donor with early-stage non-small cell lung cancer.

This clonotype has more than one count but fewer than ten. V usage is TRBV7-9 and J usage is TRBJ2-1; D is ambiguous. The germline V gene encodes CDR1 SEHNR and CDR2 FQNEAQ (reference sequence). The V end was cut by 5 bases, the J end by 7 bases, with 9 bases between. The CDR3 length is 12 residues. As DNA, the CDR3 is TGTGCCAGCAGCCAAATACCAAATGAGCAGTTCTTC. Translating it yields CASSQIPNEQFF.

Ten or more counts support this clonotype. CDR3: CSARDRTGRLGTEAFF. The CDR3 DNA reads as TGCAGTGCTAGAGATCGGACAGGGAGATTGGGGACTGAAGCTTTCTTT. This chain connects TRBV20-1 to TRBJ1-1, with 8 bases fitting TRBD1. V lost 0 bases, J lost 5 bases, and 11 bases stayed unmatched. Germline loops: CDR1 DFQATT, CDR2 SNEGSKA (reference sequence). The length of the CDR3 is 16 residues.

In this sample, this clonotype turned up many times. This rearrangement joins TRBV18 to TRBJ1-2, with 7 bases aligning to TRBD1. Germline-derived CDR1 and CDR2 are KGHSH and LQKENI. CDR3 size: 13 residues. V was clipped by 5 bases and J by 0 bases; unmatched bases: 0. This chain's CDR3 is CASSDRANYGYTF. In DNA form, the CDR3 reads TGTGCCAGCTCAGACAGGGCTAACTATGGCTACACCTTC.

At least ten counts were recorded for this clonotype. The chain combines TRBV2 with TRBJ1-1; 12 nucleotides align to TRBD1. Germline CDR1 and CDR2: SNHLY and FYNNEI. The length of the CDR3 is 15 residues. J was trimmed by 4 bases and V by 2 bases; bases with no gene match: 2. This chain's CDR3 is CASSERDRGRTEAFF. CDR3 coding DNA: TGTGCCAGCAGTGAACGGGACAGGGGGCGCACTGAAGCTTTCTTT.

This rearrangement joins TRBV14 to TRBJ2-1; 8 bases line up with TRBD2. The ends lost 2 bases at V and 12 bases at J; junction bases unmatched: 12. Germline CDR1 and CDR2: SGHDN and FVKESK. The CDR3 has 15 residues. The CDR3 sequence: CASSQSGGPPPGQFF. In DNA form, the CDR3 reads TGTGCCAGCAGCCAAAGCGGGGGACCGCCCCCCGGGCAGTTCTTC.

This clonotype was seen ten or more times. CDR3 residues: CASSLDAAKETQYF. CDR3 sequence (DNA): TGTGCCAGCAGTTTGGACGCGGCTAAAGAGACCCAGTACTTC. The V call is TRBV7-2, the J call TRBJ2-5; no clear D gene. The CDR3 is 14 amino acids. Germline assignment: CDR1 SGHTA and CDR2 FQGNSA. V lost 6 bases and J 3 bases, leaving 14 bases between the germline ends.

This clonotype was observed many times. The genes are TRBV9 and TRBJ1-1; the D gene is possibly TRBD1 (5 bases). Germline values: CDR1 SGDLS, CDR2 YYNGEE. This CDR3 is 15 amino acids long. V shed 4 bases and J shed 4 bases, with 17 bases lying between them. DNA of the CDR3: TGTGCCAGCAGCCGCTCGGGGGTGGTGAGCACTGAAGCTTTCTTT. It translates to CASSRSGVVSTEAFF.

This clonotype has a count of ten or more. The V call is TRBV11-2, the J call TRBJ2-4; D possibly corresponds to TRBD1 (6 bases). This CDR3 contains 19 residues. Trimming removed 5 bases at V and 0 bases at J, with 23 bases between. From germline, CDR1 is SGHAT and CDR2 FQNNGV. The DNA for the CDR3 is TGTGCCAGCAGCCGATCGGACAGTTTTTTCGACCTAGCCAAAAACATTCAGTACTTC. Translated: CASSRSDSFFDLAKNIQYF.

This clonotype was detected a few times. This chain connects TRBV4-1 to TRBJ2-1; no definite D call. The V gene's germline CDR1 is MGHRA and CDR2 YSYEKL. The CDR3 contains 17 residues. Trimming removed 0 bases at V and 0 bases at J, with 12 bases between. The CDR3 reads CASSQDLPFLSYNEQFF. The CDR3 region has the DNA TGCGCCAGCAGCCAAGATCTGCCTTTTCTCTCCTACAATGAGCAGTTCTTC.

This clonotype was recorded a few times. This chain links TRBV7-9 with TRBJ1-1; 7 bases line up with TRBD1. Per germline, CDR1 SEHNR and CDR2 FQNEAQ (reference sequence). This CDR3 is 16 amino acids long. J was trimmed by 1 base and V by 5 bases; bases with no gene match: 10. CDR3 sequence reads: CASSPLTGDRNTEAFF. DNA of the CDR3: TGTGCCAGCAGCCCACTTACAGGGGATCGGAACACTGAAGCTTTCTTT.

In this sample, this clonotype turned up many times. The gene calls are TRBV19 and TRBJ1-2; D may be TRBD1 (5 bases). CDR1 and CDR2 from the germline V gene are LNHDA and SQIVND (reference sequence). V lost 5 bases to trimming and J lost 4 bases, with 17 bases between them. CDR3 size: 15 residues. This CDR3 is CASSPGPGGLYGYTF. The CDR3 region has the DNA TGTGCCAGTAGTCCGGGGCCTGGTGGTCTCTATGGCTACACCTTC. Filled out from reference TRBV19 and TRBJ1-2, the complete variable domain reads DGGITQSPKYLFRKEGQNVTLSCEQNLNHDAMYWYRQDPGQGLRLIYYSQIVNDFQKGDIAEGYSVSREKKESFPLTVTSAQKNPTAFYLCASSPGPGGLYGYTFGSGTRLTVV.

This clonotype has just a few counts. The rearrangement links TRBV7-6 to TRBJ2-7, with D maybe TRBD1 (7 bases). Germline V gives CDR1 SGHVS, CDR2 FNYEAQ. Trimming removed 5 bases at V and 7 bases at J, with 21 bases between. This CDR3 spans 15 amino acids. For the CDR3, the DNA is TGTGCCAGCAGCCGGTCGGTCAGGGGGGATGAGGAGCAGTACTTC. Translating it yields CASSRSVRGDEEQYF.

This clonotype was seen at least ten times. This chain connects TRBV30 to TRBJ2-2; 7 bases agree with TRBD1. This CDR3 has 15 amino acids. Germline V gives CDR1 GTSNPN, CDR2 SVGIG (reference sequence). The J segment lost 0 bases and the V segment lost 5 bases, leaving 6 bases of the junction unmatched. The CDR3 protein is CAWEGARANTGELFF. DNA of the CDR3: TGTGCCTGGGAGGGGGCTCGCGCGAACACCGGGGAGCTGTTTTTT.

This clonotype came up a few times. This sequence joins TRBV5-1 and TRBJ2-5; 7 bases align to TRBD1. The CDR3 totals 14 residues. V dropped 6 bases and J dropped 5; count of bases not matched to a gene: 10. Germline loops: CDR1 SGHRS, CDR2 YFSETQ. The CDR3 region is CASTSTGSGETQYF. CDR3 in DNA: TGCGCCAGCACCTCGACAGGGTCTGGGGAGACCCAGTACTTC.

This clonotype was seen at least ten times. The chain couples TRBV3-1 to TRBJ2-3, with 8 bases lining up with TRBD1. CDR1 is LGHDT, CDR2 YNNKEL, per germline (reference sequence). J gave up 5 bases and V 4 bases, and 8 bases lay outside the gene matches. The CDR3 spans 15 residues. CDR3 protein: CASSPRRTGLDTQYF. CDR3 coding DNA: TGTGCCAGCAGCCCCCGCCGGACAGGGTTAGATACGCAGTATTTT.

This clonotype came up many times. J is TRBJ2-3 and V is TRBV5-1; 8 bases align to TRBD1. The CDR3 sequence is 18 residues long. The germline V gene has CDR1 SGHRS and CDR2 YFSETQ. V shed 0 bases and J 0 bases; nucleotides not matched to a gene: 9. CDR3 protein: CASSLARQGASSTDTQYF. The CDR3 coding sequence is TGCGCCAGCAGCTTGGCCCGGCAGGGGGCCTCTAGCACAGATACGCAGTATTTT. Looking up the rest from reference TRBV5-1 and TRBJ2-3 gives the full variable domain: KAGVTQTPRYLIKTRGQQVTLSCSPISGHRSVSWYQQTPGQGLQFLFEYFSETQRNKGNFPGRFSGRQFSNSRSEMNVSTLELGDSALYLCASSLARQGASSTDTQYFGPGTRLTVL.

This clonotype was counted ten times or more. The CDR3 nucleotides read TGTGCCAGCGTGGGAAGGGCAGGGAATGAGCAGTTCTTC. Translated, it gives CASVGRAGNEQFF. The chain joins TRBV7-9 to TRBJ2-1; TRBD1 might be the D (5 bases). Germline V gene data show CDR1 as SEHNR and CDR2 as FQNEAQ (reference sequence). The CDR3 extends over 13 amino acids. V was clipped by 8 bases and J by 7 bases, with 15 bases between them.